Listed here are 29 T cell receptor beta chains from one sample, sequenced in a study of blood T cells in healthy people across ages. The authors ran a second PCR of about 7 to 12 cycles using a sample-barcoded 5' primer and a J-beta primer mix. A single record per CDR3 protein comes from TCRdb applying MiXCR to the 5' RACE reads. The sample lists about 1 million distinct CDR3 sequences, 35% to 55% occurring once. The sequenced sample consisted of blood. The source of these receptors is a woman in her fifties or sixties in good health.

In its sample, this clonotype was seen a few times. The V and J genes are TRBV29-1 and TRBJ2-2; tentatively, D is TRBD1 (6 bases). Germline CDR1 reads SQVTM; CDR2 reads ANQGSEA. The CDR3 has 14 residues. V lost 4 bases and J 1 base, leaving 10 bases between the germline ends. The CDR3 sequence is CSVGQAMNTGELFF. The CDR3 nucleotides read TGCAGCGTTGGACAGGCTATGAACACCGGGGAGCTGTTTTTT.

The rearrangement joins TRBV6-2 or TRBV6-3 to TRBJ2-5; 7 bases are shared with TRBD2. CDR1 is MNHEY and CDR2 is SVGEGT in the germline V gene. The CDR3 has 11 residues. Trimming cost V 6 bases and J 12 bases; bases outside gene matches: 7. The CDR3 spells CASSHVGLKYF. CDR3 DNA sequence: TGTGCCAGCAGCCATGTGGGACTAAAGTACTTC.

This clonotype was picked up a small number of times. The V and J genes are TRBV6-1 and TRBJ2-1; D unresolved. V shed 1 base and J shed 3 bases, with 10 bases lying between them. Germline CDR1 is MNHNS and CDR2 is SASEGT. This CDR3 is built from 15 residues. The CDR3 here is CASSEDVSSYNEQFF. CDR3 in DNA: TGTGCCAGCAGTGAAGATGTTAGCAGCTACAATGAGCAGTTCTTC.

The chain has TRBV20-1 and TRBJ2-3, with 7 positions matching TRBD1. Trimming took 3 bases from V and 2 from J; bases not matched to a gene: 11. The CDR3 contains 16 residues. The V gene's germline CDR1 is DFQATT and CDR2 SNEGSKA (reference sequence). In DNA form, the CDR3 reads TGCAGTGCTAGTTCCCGACAGGGAGTGGTCACAGATACGCAGTATTTT. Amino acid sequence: CSASSRQGVVTDTQYF.

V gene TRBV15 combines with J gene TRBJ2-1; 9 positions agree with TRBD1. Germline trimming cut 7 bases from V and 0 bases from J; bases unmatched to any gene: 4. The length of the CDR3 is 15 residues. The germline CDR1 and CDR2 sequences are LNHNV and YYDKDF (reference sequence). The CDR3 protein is CATKETGGSYNEQFF. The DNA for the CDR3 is TGTGCCACCAAAGAGACAGGGGGCTCCTACAATGAGCAGTTCTTC.

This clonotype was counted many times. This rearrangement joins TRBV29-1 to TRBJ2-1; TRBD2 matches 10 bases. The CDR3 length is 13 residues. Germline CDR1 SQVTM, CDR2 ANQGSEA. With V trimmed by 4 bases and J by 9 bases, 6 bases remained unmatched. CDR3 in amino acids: CSVALAGVGEQFF. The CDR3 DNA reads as TGCAGCGTTGCCCTAGCGGGAGTCGGTGAGCAGTTCTTC.

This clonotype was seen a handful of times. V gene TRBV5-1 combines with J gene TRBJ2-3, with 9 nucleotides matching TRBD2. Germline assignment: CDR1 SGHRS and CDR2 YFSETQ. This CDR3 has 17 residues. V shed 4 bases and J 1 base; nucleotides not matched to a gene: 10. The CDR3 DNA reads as TGCGCCAGCAGCGTTAGCGGGAGCTCTTTCGGCACAGATACGCAGTATTTT. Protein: CASSVSGSSFGTDTQYF.

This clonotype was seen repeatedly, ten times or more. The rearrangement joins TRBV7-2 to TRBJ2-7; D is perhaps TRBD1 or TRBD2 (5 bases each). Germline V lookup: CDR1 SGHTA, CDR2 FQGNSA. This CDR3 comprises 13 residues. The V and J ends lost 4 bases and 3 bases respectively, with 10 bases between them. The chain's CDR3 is CASSSSGGYEQYF. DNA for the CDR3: TGTGCCAGCAGCTCCTCTGGGGGCTACGAGCAGTACTTC.

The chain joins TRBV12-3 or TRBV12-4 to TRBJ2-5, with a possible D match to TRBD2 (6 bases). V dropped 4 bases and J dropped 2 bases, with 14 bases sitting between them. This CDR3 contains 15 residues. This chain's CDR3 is CASSSEAGTQETQYF. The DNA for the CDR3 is TGTGCCAGCAGTTCTGAGGCAGGGACTCAAGAGACCCAGTACTTC.

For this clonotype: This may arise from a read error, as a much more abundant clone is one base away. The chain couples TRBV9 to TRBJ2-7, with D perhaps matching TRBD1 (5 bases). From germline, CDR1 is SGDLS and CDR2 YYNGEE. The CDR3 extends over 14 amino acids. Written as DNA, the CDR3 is TGTACCAGCAGCTCCCGGACACCGCCCTACGAGCAGTACTTC. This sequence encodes CTSSSRTPPYEQYF.

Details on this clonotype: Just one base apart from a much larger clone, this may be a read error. The CDR3 nucleotides read TGTGCCAGCAGCCAAGTTGGACGGGAACCATTCTTTGGGCAGTTCTTC. Its translation: CASSQVGREPFFGQFF. This chain joins TRBV4-2 and TRBJ2-1, with a weak D call TRBD2 (5 bases). The germline V gene encodes CDR1 LGHNA and CDR2 YNFKEQ. V shed 1 base and J shed 12 bases, with 22 bases lying between them. The CDR3 is 16 amino acids.

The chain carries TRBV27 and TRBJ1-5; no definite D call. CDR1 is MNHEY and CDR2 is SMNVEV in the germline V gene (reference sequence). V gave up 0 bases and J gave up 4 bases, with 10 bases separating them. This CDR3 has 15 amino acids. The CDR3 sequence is CASSLSVEANQPQHF. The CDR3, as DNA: TGTGCCAGCAGTTTATCCGTGGAGGCAAATCAGCCCCAGCATTTT.

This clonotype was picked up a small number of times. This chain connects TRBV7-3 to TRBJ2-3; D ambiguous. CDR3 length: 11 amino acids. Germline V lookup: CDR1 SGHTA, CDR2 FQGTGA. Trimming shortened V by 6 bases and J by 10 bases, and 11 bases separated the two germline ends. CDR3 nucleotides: TGTGCCAGCAGTAATGGGTGGGCGCAGTATTTT. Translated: CASSNGWAQYF.

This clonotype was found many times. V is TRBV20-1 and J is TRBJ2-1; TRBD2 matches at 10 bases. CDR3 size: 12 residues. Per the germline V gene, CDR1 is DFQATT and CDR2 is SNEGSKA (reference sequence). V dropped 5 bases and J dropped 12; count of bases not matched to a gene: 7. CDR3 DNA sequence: TGCAGTGCTGGTAATAGCGGGAGGCCGCAGTTCTTC. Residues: CSAGNSGRPQFF.

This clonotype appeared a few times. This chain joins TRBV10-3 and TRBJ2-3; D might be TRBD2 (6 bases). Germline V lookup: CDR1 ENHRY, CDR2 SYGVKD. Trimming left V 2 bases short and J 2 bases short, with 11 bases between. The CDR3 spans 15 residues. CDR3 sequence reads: CAISETSPNTDTQYF. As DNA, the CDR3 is TGTGCCATCAGTGAGACTAGCCCTAACACAGATACGCAGTATTTT.

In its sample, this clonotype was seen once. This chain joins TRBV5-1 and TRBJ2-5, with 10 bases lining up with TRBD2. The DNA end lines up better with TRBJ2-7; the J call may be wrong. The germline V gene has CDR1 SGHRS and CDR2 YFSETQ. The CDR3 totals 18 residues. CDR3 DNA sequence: TGCGCCAGCAGCTTCGGGTTGAGCGGGAGGGCCTTCGGGGACGAGCAGTACTTC. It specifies CASSFGLSGRAFGDEQYF.

The chain's CDR3 is CASSTRQGRYEQYF. The CDR3 DNA reads as TGTGCCAGCAGCACCAGACAGGGCAGATACGAGCAGTACTTC. The gene calls are TRBV28 and TRBJ2-7, with 7 bases identical to TRBD1. CDR3 length: 14 residues. Germline trimming cut 6 bases from V and 4 bases from J; bases unmatched to any gene: 9. Germline V gene data show CDR1 as MDHEN and CDR2 as SYDVKM.

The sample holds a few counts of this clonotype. As DNA, the CDR3 is TGCGCCAGCAGCTTGGCCGTTGGAGTGGGCGGCTACACCTTC. Its translation is CASSLAVGVGGYTF. This sequence joins TRBV5-1 and TRBJ1-2; D unclear. The V and J ends lost 0 bases and 8 bases respectively, with 14 bases between them. Germline CDR1 SGHRS, CDR2 YFSETQ. The CDR3 length is 14 residues.

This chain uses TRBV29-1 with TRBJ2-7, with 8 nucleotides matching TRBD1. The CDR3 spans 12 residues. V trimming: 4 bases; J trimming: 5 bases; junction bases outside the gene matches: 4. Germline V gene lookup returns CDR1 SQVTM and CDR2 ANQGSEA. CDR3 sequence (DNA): TGCAGCGTTGGACAGGGGATCGACGAGCAGTACTTC. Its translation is CSVGQGIDEQYF.

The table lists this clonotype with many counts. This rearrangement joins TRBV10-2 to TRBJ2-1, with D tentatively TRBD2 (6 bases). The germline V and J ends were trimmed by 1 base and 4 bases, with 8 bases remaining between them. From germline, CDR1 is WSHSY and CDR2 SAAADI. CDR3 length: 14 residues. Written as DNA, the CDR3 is TGCGCCAGCAGTGAGTGGGGGACTTACAATGAGCAGTTCTTC. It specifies CASSEWGTYNEQFF.

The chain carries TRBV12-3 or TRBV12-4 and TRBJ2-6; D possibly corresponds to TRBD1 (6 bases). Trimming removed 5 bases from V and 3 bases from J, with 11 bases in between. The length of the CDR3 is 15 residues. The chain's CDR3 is CASSQGGGGANVLTF. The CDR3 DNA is TGTGCCAGCAGTCAAGGGGGTGGTGGGGCCAACGTCCTGACTTTC.

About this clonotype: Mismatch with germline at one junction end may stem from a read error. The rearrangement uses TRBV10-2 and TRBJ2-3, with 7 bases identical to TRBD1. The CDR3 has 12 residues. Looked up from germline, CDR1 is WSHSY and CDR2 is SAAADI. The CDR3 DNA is TGCGCCACCACAATAGGGACAGATACCCAGTATTTT. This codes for CATTIGTDTQYF.

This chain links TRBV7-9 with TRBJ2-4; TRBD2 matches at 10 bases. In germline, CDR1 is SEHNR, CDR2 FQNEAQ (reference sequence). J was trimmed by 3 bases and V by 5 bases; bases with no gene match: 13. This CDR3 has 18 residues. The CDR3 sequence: CASSPATRAGGHKNIQYF. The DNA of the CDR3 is TGTGCCAGCAGCCCCGCCACCCGAGCGGGAGGGCACAAAAACATTCAGTACTTC.

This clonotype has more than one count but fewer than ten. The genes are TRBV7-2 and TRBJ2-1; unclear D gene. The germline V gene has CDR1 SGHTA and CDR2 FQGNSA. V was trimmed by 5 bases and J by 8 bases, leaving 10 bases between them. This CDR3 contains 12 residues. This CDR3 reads CASSALTDEQFF. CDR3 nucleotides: TGTGCCAGCAGCGCCCTGACCGATGAGCAGTTCTTC.

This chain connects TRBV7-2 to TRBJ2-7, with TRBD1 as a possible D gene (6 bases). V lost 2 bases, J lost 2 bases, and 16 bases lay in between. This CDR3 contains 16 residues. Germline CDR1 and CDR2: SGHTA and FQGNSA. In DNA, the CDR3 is TGTGCCAGCAGCTTATATTCGTCAGGGGCTACCTACGAGCAGTACTTC. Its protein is CASSLYSSGATYEQYF.

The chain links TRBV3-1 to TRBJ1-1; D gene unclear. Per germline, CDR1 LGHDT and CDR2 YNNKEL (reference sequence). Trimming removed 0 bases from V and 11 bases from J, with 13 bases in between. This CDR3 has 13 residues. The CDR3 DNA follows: TGTGCCAGCAGCCAAGATATAGTTAGCTCGGCTTTCTTT. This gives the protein CASSQDIVSSAFF.

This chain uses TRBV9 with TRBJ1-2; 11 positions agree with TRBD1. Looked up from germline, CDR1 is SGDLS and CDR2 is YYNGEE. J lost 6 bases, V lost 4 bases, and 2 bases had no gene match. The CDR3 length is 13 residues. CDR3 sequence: CASSPGQGDGYTF. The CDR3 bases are TGTGCCAGCAGCCCGGGACAGGGGGATGGCTACACCTTC.

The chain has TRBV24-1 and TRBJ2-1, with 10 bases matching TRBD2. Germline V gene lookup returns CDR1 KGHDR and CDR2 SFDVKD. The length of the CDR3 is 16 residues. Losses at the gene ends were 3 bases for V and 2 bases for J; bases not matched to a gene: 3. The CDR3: CATSDPGLAPYNEQFF. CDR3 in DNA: TGTGCCACCAGTGATCCGGGACTAGCGCCCTACAATGAGCAGTTCTTC.

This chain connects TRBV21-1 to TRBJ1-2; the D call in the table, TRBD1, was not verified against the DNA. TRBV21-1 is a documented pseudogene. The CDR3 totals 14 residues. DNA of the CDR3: TGTGCCAGCAGTCCCCTCTGTGGGCGGGATGGCTACACCTTC. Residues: CASSPLCGRDGYTF.